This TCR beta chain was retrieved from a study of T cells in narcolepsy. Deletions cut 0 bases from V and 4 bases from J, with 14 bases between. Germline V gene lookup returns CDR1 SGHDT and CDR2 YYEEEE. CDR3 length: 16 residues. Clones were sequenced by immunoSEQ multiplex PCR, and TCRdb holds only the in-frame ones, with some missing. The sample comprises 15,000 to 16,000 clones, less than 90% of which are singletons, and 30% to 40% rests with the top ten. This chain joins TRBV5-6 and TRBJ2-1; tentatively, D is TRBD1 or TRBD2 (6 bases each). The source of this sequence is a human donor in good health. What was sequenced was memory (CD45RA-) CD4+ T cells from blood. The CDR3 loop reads CASSLGGGGTYNEQFF. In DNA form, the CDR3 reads TGTGCCAGCAGCTTGGGTGGAGGGGGGACTTACAATGAGCAGTTCTTC. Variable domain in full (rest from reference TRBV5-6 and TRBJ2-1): DAGVTQSPTHLIKTRGQQVTLRCSPKSGHDTVSWYQQALGQGPQFIFQYYEEEERQRGNFPDRFSGHQFPNYSSELNVNALLLGDSALYLCASSLGGGGTYNEQFFGPGTRLTVL.